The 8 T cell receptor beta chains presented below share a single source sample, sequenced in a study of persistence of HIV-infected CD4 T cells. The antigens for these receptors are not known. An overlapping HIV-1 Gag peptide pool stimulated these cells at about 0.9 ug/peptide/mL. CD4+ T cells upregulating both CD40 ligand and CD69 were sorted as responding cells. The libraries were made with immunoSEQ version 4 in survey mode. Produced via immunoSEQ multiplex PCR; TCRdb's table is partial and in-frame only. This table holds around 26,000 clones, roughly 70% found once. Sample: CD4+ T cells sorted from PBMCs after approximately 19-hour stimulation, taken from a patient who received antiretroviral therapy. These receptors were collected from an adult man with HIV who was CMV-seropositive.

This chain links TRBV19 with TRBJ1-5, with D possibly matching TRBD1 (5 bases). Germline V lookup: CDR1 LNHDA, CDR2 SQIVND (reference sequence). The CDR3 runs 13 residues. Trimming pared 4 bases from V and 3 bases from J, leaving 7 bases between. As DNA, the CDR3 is TGTGCCAGTAGTAGGGGGACCAATCAGCCCCAGCATTTT. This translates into CASSRGTNQPQHF.

CDR3 loop: CASSKLGAGVDTQYF. The CDR3 bases are TGTGCCAGCAGTAAGCTGGGGGCCGGGGTAGATACGCAGTATTTT. This chain uses TRBV6-5 with TRBJ2-3; possibly TRBD1 for D (6 bases). Trimming took 5 bases from V and 5 from J, leaving 17 bases between them. Germline V CDR1 and CDR2: MNHEY, SVGAGI. The CDR3 covers 15 residues.

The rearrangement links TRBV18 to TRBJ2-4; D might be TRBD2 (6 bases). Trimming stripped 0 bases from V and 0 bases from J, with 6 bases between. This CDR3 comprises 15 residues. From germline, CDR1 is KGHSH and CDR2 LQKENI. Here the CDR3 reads CASSPPEGAKNIQYF. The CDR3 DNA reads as TGTGCCAGCTCACCACCGGAGGGAGCCAAAAACATTCAGTACTTC. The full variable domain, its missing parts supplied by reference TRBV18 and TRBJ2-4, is NAGVMQNPRHLVRRRGQEARLRCSPMKGHSHVYWYRQLPEEGLKFMVYLQKENIIDESGMPKERFSAEFPKEGPSILRIQQVVRGDSAAYFCASSPPEGAKNIQYFGAGTRLSVL.

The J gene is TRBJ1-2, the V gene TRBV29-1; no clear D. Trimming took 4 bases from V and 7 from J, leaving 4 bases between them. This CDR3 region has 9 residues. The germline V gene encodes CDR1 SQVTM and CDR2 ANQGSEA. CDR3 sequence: CSVGGGYTF. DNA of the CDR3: TGCAGCGTTGGGGGTGGCTACACCTTC.

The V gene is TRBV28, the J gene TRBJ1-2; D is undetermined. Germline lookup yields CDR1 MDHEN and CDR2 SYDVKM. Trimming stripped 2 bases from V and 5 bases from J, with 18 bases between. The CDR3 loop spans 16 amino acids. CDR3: CASSLPHNRKAYGYTF. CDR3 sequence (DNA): TGTGCCAGCAGTTTACCTCACAACCGAAAGGCTTATGGCTACACCTTC.

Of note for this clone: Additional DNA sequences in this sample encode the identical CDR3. The CDR3: CASSQAGQGSYEQYF. As DNA, the CDR3 is TGCGCCAGCAGCCAAGCGGGACAGGGGTCCTACGAGCAGTACTTC. The chain carries TRBV4-1 and TRBJ2-7; 10 nucleotides agree with TRBD1. The CDR3 has 15 residues. CDR1 MGHRA and CDR2 YSYEKL come from the germline V gene. Trimming removed 1 base from V and 1 base from J; junction bases left unmatched: 1.

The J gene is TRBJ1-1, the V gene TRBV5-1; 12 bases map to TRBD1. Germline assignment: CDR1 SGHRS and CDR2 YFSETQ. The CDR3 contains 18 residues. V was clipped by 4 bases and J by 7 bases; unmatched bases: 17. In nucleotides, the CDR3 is TGCGCCAGCAGCACGGACCCGGGACAGGGGGCTGGGAGGGTTGAAGCTTTCTTT. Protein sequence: CASSTDPGQGAGRVEAFF.

CDR3: CASSLDRGISYEQYF. CDR3 coding DNA: TGCGCCAGCAGCTTGGACAGGGGCATCTCCTACGAGCAGTACTTC. This chain joins TRBV5-1 and TRBJ2-7, with 7 bases that match TRBD1. Germline V gene sequence: CDR1 SGHRS, CDR2 YFSETQ. The length of the CDR3 is 15 residues. With 0 bases clipped from V and 0 bases from J, the junction kept 3 bases outside the gene matches.